This T cell receptor (beta chain) was identified in a study of a mutant IDH1 vaccine in newly diagnosed glioma. General study results and limits: Changes in top peripheral clonotypes did not appear linked to pseudoprogression. Across multiple MHC alleles, roughly 93% of patients had vaccine-induced responses.

Time point defined: week 23, last vaccination. Topical imiquimod was applied with each vaccine dose, which held 300 ug of mutant IDH1 20-mer peptide. Remarks on this clone: Its antigen is still unknown.

The protocol was immunoSEQ multiplex PCR, while the TCRdb copy is restricted to in-frame clones and leaves out a portion. This table holds 40,000 to 45,000 clones, roughly 84% found once. The CDR3 extends over 13 amino acids. Trimming shortened V by 9 bases and J by 0 bases, and 9 bases separated the two germline ends. The germline V gene encodes CDR1 ENHRY and CDR2 SYGVKD. Sequences were derived from PBMCs, sampled from a glioma patient whose treatment included an IDH1 peptide vaccine. This clonotype was obtained from a woman aged 18-30 years with glioma. Some clones in this sample may be carry-over from other donors' samples. The chain carries TRBV10-3 and TRBJ1-3, with a weak D call TRBD1 (5 bases). Here the CDR3 reads CAIGTASGNTIYF. The CDR3 DNA reads TGTGCCATTGGGACCGCCTCTGGAAACACCATATATTTT.